The 16 T cell receptor beta chains below were found in one sample sequenced in a study of CD8 T cells in Susac syndrome. The RNA, roughly 0.45 to 1 ug, was put through reverse transcription using random hexamers. TCRdb recomputed calls from the immunoSEQ multiplex PCR reads with MiXCR, one row per CDR3 protein. The sample lists approximately 76,000 distinct CDR3 sequences; approximately 94% were seen once. The sequenced material came from CD8+ T cells from PBMCs. The source is a human donor with multiple sclerosis.

The chain joins TRBV20-1 to TRBJ2-5; 7 positions match TRBD2. This CDR3 region has 15 residues. Trimming at V came to 1 base and at J to 5 bases, leaving 10 bases not matched to a gene. Germline values: CDR1 DFQATT, CDR2 SNEGSKA (reference sequence). The CDR3: CSARVPGAAGETQYF. The CDR3 bases are TGCAGTGCTAGAGTGCCCGGGGCAGCGGGGGAGACCCAGTACTTC.

As DNA, the CDR3 is TGTGCCAGCAGTCTCGGTAGTGCCGAGTTCTTC. Protein product: CASSLGSAEFF. The chain is built from TRBV2 and TRBJ2-1; D remains unclear. From germline, CDR1 is SNHLY and CDR2 FYNNEI. This CDR3 has 11 amino acids. The V end was cut by 5 bases, the J end by 14 bases, with 13 bases between.

V is TRBV7-3 and J is TRBJ2-2, with 7 bases matching TRBD1. This CDR3 is 15 amino acids long. Trimming removed 5 bases from V and 4 bases from J; junction bases left unmatched: 7. The germline CDR1 and CDR2 sequences are SGHTA and FQGTGA. Here the CDR3 DNA reads TGTGCCAGCAGCCCTCGGGACAGTCCCACCGGGGAGCTGTTTTTT. As protein: CASSPRDSPTGELFF.

The rearrangement links TRBV18 to TRBJ2-2; D gene uncertain. CDR1 is KGHSH, CDR2 LQKENI, per germline. Trimming removed 1 base from V and 9 bases from J, with 6 bases in between. The CDR3 has 12 residues. This CDR3 is CASSPRGRELFF. DNA of the CDR3: TGTGCCAGCTCACCACGAGGCCGGGAGCTGTTTTTT.

This clonotype was detected once. V usage is TRBV27 and J usage is TRBJ2-7, with a tentative D call TRBD1 (6 bases). The length of the CDR3 is 16 residues. The V end lost 5 bases, the J end lost 4 bases, and 21 bases lay between the germline ends. From germline, CDR1 is MNHEY and CDR2 SMNVEV (reference sequence). The CDR3 DNA reads as TGTGCCAGCAGTCATTTCCAGGGGCTTGTTTTGTACGAGCAGTACTTC. Its protein is CASSHFQGLVLYEQYF.

The gene calls are TRBV6-5 and TRBJ1-1, with D possibly TRBD1 on 5 matching bases. V was cut by 5 bases and J by 4 bases, with 14 bases left in between. CDR3 length: 14 amino acids. CDR1 is MNHEY and CDR2 is SVGAGI in the germline V gene. CDR3 nucleotides: TGTGCCAGCAGTACCCGGGGAGGGACCACTGAAGCTTTCTTT. It yields the protein CASSTRGGTTEAFF.

The rearrangement links TRBV2 to TRBJ1-2; possible D gene TRBD1, 5 bases. V lost 7 bases, J lost 8 bases, and 20 bases lay in between. The CDR3 totals 14 residues. Germline V gives CDR1 SNHLY, CDR2 FYNNEI. In DNA, the CDR3 is TGTGCCAGCACCCCCACCCCGGCAGGGTCGGGCTACACCTTC. Translated, it gives CASTPTPAGSGYTF.

This sequence joins TRBV14 and TRBJ1-1, with TRBD1 matching over 8 bases. Trimming took 4 bases from V and 5 from J; bases not matched to a gene: 15. The length of the CDR3 is 17 residues. The germline CDR1 and CDR2 sequences are SGHDN and FVKESK. The CDR3 nucleotides read TGTGCCAGCAGCCCGGGGCCCCGACAGGGGTGGAGGACTGAAGCTTTCTTT. It encodes CASSPGPRQGWRTEAFF.

The V call is TRBV11-2, the J call TRBJ2-7; D might be TRBD1 or TRBD2, each matching 5 bases. Per the germline V gene, CDR1 is SGHAT and CDR2 is FQNNGV. This CDR3 has 14 amino acids. V lost 1 base and J 2 bases, leaving 9 bases between the germline ends. CDR3 bases: TGTGCCAGCAGCTTAGCAACGGGGCCCTACGAGCAGTACTTC. This gives the protein CASSLATGPYEQYF.

This clonotype has only a few counts. The chain recombines TRBV5-1 with TRBJ2-5; 11 bases fit TRBD2. The junction had 7 bases not matched to a gene; V was cut back by 4 bases and J by 2 bases. Germline CDR1 reads SGHRS; CDR2 reads YFSETQ. This CDR3 contains 16 residues. The CDR3 reads CASSGPLAGGQETQYF. CDR3 DNA: TGCGCCAGCAGCGGCCCTTTAGCGGGGGGGCAAGAGACCCAGTACTTC. The whole variable domain, filled in from reference TRBV5-1 and TRBJ2-5, reads KAGVTQTPRYLIKTRGQQVTLSCSPISGHRSVSWYQQTPGQGLQFLFEYFSETQRNKGNFPGRFSGRQFSNSRSEMNVSTLELGDSALYLCASSGPLAGGQETQYFGPGTRLLVL.

V usage is TRBV6-6 and J usage is TRBJ2-3, with a tentative D call TRBD2 (5 bases). This CDR3 is 14 amino acids long. Trimming removed 7 bases from V and 3 bases from J, with 14 bases in between. The V gene's germline CDR1 is MNHNY and CDR2 SVGAGI (reference sequence). The CDR3 DNA reads TGTGCCAGCACCCGAGGATGGGAGACAGATACGCAGTATTTT. Protein: CASTRGWETDTQYF.

V usage is TRBV6-1 and J usage is TRBJ1-2, with D maybe TRBD1 (5 bases). The CDR3 sequence is 13 residues long. Germline CDR1 reads MNHNS; CDR2 reads SASEGT. V gave up 7 bases and J gave up 6 bases, with 15 bases separating them. CDR3 in DNA: TGTGCCAGCAACCTAAGAGGGGTGGATGGCTACACCTTC. It translates to CASNLRGVDGYTF.

The chain couples TRBV27 to TRBJ2-2; D uncertain. Trimming removed 0 bases from V and 3 bases from J, with 8 bases in between. The germline V gene has CDR1 MNHEY and CDR2 SMNVEV (reference sequence). The CDR3 consists of 15 residues. CDR3 nucleotide sequence: TGTGCCAGCAGTTTATCGTTGTTAGACACCGGGGAGCTGTTTTTT. Protein sequence: CASSLSLLDTGELFF.

The chain has TRBV6-1 and TRBJ2-5; D is ambiguous. Germline-derived CDR1 and CDR2 are MNHNS and SASEGT. The CDR3 is 17 residues long. Trimming shortened V by 3 bases and J by 2 bases, and 19 bases separated the two germline ends. CDR3 in amino acids: CASSEFQIGQIQETQYF. The CDR3 DNA reads as TGTGCCAGCAGTGAGTTCCAAATCGGCCAAATACAAGAGACCCAGTACTTC.

The chain has TRBV12-3 or TRBV12-4 and TRBJ2-2, with TRBD1 matching over 7 bases. CDR3 size: 12 residues. V dropped 5 bases and J dropped 10; count of bases not matched to a gene: 4. CDR3 loop: CASSLTGPELFF. CDR3 sequence (DNA): TGTGCCAGCAGTCTGACAGGGCCGGAGCTGTTTTTT.

The chain combines TRBV7-9 with TRBJ2-5, with D possibly matching TRBD2 (5 bases). The ends were cut back, 4 bases at V and 5 bases at J, with 11 bases in the middle. CDR1 and CDR2 (germline): SEHNR, FQNEAQ (reference sequence). This CDR3 is built from 13 residues. The CDR3 nucleotides are TGTGCCAGCAGCTCGGAAACGGGGGAGACCCAGTACTTC. This codes for CASSSETGETQYF. The variable domain in full, with the rest retrieved from reference TRBV7-9 and TRBJ2-5, is DTGVSQNPRHKITKRGQNVTFRCDPISEHNRLYWYRQTLGQGPEFLTYFQNEAQLEKSRLLSDRFSAERPKGSFSTLEIQRTEQGDSAMYLCASSSETGETQYFGPGTRLLVL.